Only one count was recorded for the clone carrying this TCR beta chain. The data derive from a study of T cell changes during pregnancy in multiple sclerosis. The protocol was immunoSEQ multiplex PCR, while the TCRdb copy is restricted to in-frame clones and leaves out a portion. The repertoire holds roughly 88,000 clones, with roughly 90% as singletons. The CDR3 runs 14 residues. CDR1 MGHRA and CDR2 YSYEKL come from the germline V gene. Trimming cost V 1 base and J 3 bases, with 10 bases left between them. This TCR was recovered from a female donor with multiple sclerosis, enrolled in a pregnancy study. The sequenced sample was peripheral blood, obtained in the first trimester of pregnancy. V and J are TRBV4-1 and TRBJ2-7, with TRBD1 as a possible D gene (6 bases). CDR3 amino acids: CASSQGQGIYEQYF. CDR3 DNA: TGCGCCAGCAGCCAAGGTCAGGGGATCTACGAGCAGTACTTC.